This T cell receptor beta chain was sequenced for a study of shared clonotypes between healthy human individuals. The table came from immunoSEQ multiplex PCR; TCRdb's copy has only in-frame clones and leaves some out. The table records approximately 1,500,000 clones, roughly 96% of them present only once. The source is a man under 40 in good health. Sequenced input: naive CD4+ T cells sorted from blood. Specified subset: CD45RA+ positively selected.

The CDR3 region is CASSTPDRGRTVGYTF. CDR3 nucleotide sequence: TGTGCCAGCAGTACCCCCGACAGGGGCCGTACGGTTGGCTACACCTTC. The rearrangement links TRBV28 to TRBJ1-2; 8 nucleotides agree with TRBD1. V was clipped by 5 bases and J by 7 bases; unmatched bases: 15. This CDR3 is 16 amino acids long. Germline V gene data show CDR1 as MDHEN and CDR2 as SYDVKM.